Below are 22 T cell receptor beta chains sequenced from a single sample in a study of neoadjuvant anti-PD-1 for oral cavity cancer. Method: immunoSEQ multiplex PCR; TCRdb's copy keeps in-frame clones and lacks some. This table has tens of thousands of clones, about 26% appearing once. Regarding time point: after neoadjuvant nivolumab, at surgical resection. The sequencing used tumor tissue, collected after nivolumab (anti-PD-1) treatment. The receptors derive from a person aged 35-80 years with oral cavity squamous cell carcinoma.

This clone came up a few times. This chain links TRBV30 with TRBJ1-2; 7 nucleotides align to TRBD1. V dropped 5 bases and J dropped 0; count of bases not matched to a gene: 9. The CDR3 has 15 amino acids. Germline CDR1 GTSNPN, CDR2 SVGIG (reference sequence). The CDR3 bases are TGTGCCTGGCTGCCCTCGACAGGGCCTAACTATGGCTACACCTTC. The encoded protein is CAWLPSTGPNYGYTF.

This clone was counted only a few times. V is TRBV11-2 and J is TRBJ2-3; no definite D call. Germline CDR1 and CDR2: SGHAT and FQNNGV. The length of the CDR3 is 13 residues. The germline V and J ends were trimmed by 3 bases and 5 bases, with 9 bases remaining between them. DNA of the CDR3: TGTGCCAGCAGCTTGGGCCTTGGAGATACGCAGTATTTT. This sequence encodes CASSLGLGDTQYF.

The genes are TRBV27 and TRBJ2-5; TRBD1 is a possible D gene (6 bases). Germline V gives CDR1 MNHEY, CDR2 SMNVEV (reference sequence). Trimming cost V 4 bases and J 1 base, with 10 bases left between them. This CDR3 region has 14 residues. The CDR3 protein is CASSSPGVQETQYF. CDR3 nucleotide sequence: TGTGCCAGCAGTTCACCAGGGGTCCAAGAGACCCAGTACTTC.

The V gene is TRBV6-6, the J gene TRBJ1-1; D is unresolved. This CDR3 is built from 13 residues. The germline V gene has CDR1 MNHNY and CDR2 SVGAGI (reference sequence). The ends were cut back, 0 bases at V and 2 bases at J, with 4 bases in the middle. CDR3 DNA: TGTGCCAGCAGTTACTCTTTCAACACTGAAGCTTTCTTT. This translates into CASSYSFNTEAFF.

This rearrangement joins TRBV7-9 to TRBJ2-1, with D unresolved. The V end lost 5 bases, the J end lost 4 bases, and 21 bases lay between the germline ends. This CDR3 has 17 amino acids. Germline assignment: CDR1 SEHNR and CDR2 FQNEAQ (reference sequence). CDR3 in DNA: TGTGCCAGCAGCCCAAGAAGGAGCGCAAGGGATTACAATGAGCAGTTCTTC. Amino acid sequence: CASSPRRSARDYNEQFF.

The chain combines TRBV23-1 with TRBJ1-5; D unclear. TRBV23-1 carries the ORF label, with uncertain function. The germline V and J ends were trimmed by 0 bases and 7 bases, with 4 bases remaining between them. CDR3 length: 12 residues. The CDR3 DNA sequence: TGCGCCAGCAGTCAATCGTGGCAGCCCCAGCATTTT. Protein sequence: CASSQSWQPQHF.

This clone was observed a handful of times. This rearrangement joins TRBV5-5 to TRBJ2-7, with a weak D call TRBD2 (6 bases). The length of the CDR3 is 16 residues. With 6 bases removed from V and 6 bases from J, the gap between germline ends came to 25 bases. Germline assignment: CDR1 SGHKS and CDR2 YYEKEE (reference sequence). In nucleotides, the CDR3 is TGTGCCAGCATCCCGCATATAGCGGTTCGACGTGGCGAGCAGTACTTC. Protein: CASIPHIAVRRGEQYF.

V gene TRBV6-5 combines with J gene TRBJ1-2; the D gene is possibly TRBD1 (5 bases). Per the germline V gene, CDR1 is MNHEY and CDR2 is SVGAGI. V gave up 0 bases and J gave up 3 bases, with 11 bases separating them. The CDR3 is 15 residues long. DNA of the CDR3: TGTGCCAGCAGTTACTCGATAGCAGGGCACTATGGCTACACCTTC. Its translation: CASSYSIAGHYGYTF.

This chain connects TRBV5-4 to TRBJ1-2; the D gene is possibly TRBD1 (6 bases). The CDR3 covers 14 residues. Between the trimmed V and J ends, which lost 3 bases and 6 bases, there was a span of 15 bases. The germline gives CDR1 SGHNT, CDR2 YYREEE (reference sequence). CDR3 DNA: TGTGCCAGCAGCTGGGGTTCAGGGGTGAATGGCTACACCTTC. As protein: CASSWGSGVNGYTF.

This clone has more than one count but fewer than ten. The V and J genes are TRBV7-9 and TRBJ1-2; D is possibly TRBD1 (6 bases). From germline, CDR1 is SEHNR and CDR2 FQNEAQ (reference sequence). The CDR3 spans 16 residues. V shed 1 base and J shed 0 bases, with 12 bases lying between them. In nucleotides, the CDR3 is TGTGCCAGCAGCTTAGGCCAGGGGAGCTCTAACTATGGCTACACCTTC. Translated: CASSLGQGSSNYGYTF.

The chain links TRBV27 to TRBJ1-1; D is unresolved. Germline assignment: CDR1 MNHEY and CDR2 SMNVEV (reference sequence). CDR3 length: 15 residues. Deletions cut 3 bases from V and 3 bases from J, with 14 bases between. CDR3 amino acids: CASSLGRGAYTEAFF. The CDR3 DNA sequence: TGTGCCAGCAGTTTGGGCCGGGGAGCGTACACTGAAGCTTTCTTT.

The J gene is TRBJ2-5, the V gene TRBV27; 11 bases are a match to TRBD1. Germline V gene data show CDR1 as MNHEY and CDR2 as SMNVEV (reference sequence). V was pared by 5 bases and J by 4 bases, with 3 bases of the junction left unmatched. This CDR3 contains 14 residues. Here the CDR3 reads CASSRDRGLETQYF. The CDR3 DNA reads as TGTGCCAGCAGTAGGGACAGGGGGTTAGAGACCCAGTACTTC.

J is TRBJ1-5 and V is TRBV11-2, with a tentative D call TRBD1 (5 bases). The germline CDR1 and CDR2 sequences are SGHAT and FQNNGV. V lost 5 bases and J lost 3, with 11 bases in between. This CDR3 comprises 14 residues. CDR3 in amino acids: CASSRDGLNQPQHF. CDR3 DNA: TGTGCCAGCAGCCGGGACGGACTCAATCAGCCCCAGCATTTT.

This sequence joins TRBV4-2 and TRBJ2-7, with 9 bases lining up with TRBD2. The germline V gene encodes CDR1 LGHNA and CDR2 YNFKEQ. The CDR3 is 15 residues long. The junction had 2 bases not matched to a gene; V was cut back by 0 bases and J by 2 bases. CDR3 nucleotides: TGTGCCAGCAGCCAAGATGTAGCGGGGGCCTACGAGCAGTACTTC. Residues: CASSQDVAGAYEQYF.

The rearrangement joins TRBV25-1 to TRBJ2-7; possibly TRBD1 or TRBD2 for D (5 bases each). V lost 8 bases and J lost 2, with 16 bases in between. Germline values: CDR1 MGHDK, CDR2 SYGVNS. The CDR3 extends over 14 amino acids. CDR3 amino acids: CASPFRDGAYEQYF. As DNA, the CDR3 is TGTGCCAGCCCCTTCCGGGACGGAGCCTACGAGCAGTACTTC.

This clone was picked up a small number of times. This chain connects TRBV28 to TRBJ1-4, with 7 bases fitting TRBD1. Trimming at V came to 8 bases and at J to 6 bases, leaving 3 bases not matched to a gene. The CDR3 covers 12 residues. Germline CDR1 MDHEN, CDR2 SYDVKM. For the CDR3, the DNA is TGTGCCAGCCAAGGGACAGATGAAAAACTGTTTTTT. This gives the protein CASQGTDEKLFF. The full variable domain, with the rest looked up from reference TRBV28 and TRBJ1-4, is DVKVTQSSRYLVKRTGEKVFLECVQDMDHENMFWYRQDPGLGLRLIYFSYDVKMKEKGDIPEGYSVSREKKERFSLILESASTNQTSMYLCASQGTDEKLFFGSGTQLSVL.

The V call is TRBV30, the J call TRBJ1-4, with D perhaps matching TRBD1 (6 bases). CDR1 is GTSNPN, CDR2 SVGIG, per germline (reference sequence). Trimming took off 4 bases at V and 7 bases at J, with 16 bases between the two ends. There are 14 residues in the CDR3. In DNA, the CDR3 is TGTGCCTGGACAATGGGCAGGGGAAGTGAAAAACTGTTTTTT. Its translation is CAWTMGRGSEKLFF.

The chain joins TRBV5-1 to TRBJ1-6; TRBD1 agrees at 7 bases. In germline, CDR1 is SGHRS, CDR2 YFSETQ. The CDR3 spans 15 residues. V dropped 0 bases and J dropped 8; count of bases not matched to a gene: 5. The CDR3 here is CASSLEGQGDSPLHF. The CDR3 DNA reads TGCGCCAGCAGCTTGGAGGGTCAGGGGGATTCACCCCTCCACTTT.

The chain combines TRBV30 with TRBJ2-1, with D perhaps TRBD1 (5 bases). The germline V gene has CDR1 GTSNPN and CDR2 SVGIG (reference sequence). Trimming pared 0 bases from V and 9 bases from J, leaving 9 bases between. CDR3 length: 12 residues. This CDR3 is CAWSVQGGEQFF. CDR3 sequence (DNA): TGTGCCTGGAGTGTGCAGGGTGGTGAGCAGTTCTTC.

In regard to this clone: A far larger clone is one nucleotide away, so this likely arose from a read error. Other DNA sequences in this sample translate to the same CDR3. This chain's CDR3 is CASSLAGGEQYF. The CDR3 region has the DNA TGCGCCAGCAGCTTGGCGGGAGGCGAGCAGTACTTC. This chain connects TRBV5-4 to TRBJ2-7, with TRBD2 matching over 8 bases. CDR1 and CDR2 (germline): SGHNT, YYREEE (reference sequence). This CDR3 contains 12 residues. The full variable domain, with the rest looked up from reference TRBV5-4 and TRBJ2-7, is ETGVTQSPTHLIKTRGQQVTLRCSSQSGHNTVSWYQQALGQGPQFIFQYYREEENGRGNFPPRFSGLQFPNYSSELNVNALELDDSALYLCASSLAGGEQYFGPGTRLTVT.

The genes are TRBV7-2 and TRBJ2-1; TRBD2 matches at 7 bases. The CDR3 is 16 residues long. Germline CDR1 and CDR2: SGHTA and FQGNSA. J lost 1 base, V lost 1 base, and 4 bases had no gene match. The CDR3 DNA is TGTGCCAGCAGCTTAGAAGGTAGCGGGTCCTACAATGAGCAGTTCTTC. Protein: CASSLEGSGSYNEQFF.

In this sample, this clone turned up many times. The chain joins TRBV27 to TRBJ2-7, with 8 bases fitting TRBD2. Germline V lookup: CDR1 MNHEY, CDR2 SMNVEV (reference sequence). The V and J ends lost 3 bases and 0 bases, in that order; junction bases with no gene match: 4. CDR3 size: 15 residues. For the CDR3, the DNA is TGTGCCAGCAGTTTTTCGCTAGCGGGCTCCTACGAGCAGTACTTC. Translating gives CASSFSLAGSYEQYF.